This T cell receptor beta chain is from a study of cytomegalovirus exposure and HLA in healthy donors (dated by TCRdb to 2015 to 2018). General notes on the study: According to a later analysis, one platform produced both the roughly 130 validation repertoires and the 666 repertoires of the first cohort. The aim of the study was to test whether cataloging public T cell receptors could identify signatures of past pathogen exposure. Along with the approximately 700-subject first cohort, a separate validation cohort of about 110 different subjects was used. To predict cytomegalovirus infection status, the study brought together high-throughput TCR immunosequencing, statistical association of individual TCRs with disease status, and machine learning.

Donors formed part of the validation cohort, which comprised some 120 subjects and was distinct from the first cohort of under 850 subjects. Turning to this clone: The target of this receptor is not known. No much larger clone exists at a distance of one base, and base qualities are not known.

Here is what the overall study found, with its caveats: While some public TCRs were present in many individuals, most TCR sequences turned up only very rarely across donors. In the study, around 150 TCR beta chains were listed as associated with cytomegalovirus. Cytomegalovirus status was reported to be diagnosed by the classifier with high specificity and sensitivity in both the original and validation cohorts. A later analysis had no HLA typing for the validation cohort, so co-occurrence there was scored across all 120 or so repertoires. It was suggested by the authors that the approach could potentially be generalized to other disease states and immunological phenotypes. In vitro tests confirmed that a few of the cytomegalovirus-associated TCR beta chains recognize cytomegalovirus antigens. A later analysis found that TCRs clustered in the first cohort also tended to co-occur in the roughly 120 validation repertoires, with 90% to 95% of cluster scores above 0.

V trim: 5 bases; J trim: 10 bases; unmatched bases: 6. Via the germline V gene (reference sequence), CDR1 is LNHDA and CDR2 SQIVND. The CDR3 holds 13 amino acids from the cysteine to the phenylalanine. Only the CDR3 DNA is retained, 39 bases long and in frame from the first base. Library preparation was by the immunoSEQ multiplex PCR assay. In the source study's methods: A statistical classification framework was developed to diagnose cytomegalovirus status using the catalog of TCR beta chain sequences. The table comes from immuneACCESS by way of TCRdb, which keeps in-frame sequences with V and J called. Part of the clones is missing from these tables; in studies checked, under half for an unresolved V gene and the rest for unknown reasons. From that table come the V and J calls and clone size; the DNA was used to work out D and trimming. This sample is represented by 100,000 to 150,000 clones; over 90% of them were singletons. Roughly 1.2% of the sample is taken by the ten largest.

Here the chain combines TRBV19 and TRBJ2-1; the central 9 bases match TRBD2. The sample was PBMCs. The clonotype comes from a woman aged 18-29 years in good health and CMV-seronegative. The nucleotide sequence is TGTGCCAGTAGTGGGGGACTAGCTGGCGAGCAGTTCTTC. It is translated as CASSGGLAGEQFF. Reference TRBV19 and TRBJ2-1 proteins supply the regions before and after the CDR3; the full variable domain is: DGGITQSPKYLFRKEGQNVTLSCEQNLNHDAMYWYRQDPGQGLRLIYYSQIVNDFQKGDIAEGYSVSREKKESFPLTVTSAQKNPTAFYLCASSGGLAGEQFFGPGTRLTVL.